Listed here are 12 T cell receptor beta chains from one sample, sequenced in a study of sequential checkpoint blockade in melanoma. This table comes from immunoSEQ multiplex PCR, and its TCRdb copy is limited to in-frame clones, with some not included. The table has under 25,000 clones, around 82% seen once. Treatment here: randomized to nivolumab then ipilimumab (arm A) or the reverse (arm B). The specimen comprised CD8+ T cells sorted from blood (inferred from file names), sampled from a patient given nivolumab and ipilimumab in sequence. Source of these receptors: a human donor with melanoma.

This sequence joins TRBV5-4 and TRBJ1-6; unclear D gene. This CDR3 spans 12 amino acids. Germline V lookup: CDR1 SGHNT, CDR2 YYREEE (reference sequence). Trimming took 2 bases from V and 7 from J, leaving 4 bases between them. CDR3 DNA sequence: TGTGCCAGCAGCTTAGAGAATTCACCCCTCCACTTT. Translated, it gives CASSLENSPLHF.

This clone appeared once. This chain connects TRBV27 to TRBJ1-2; D is perhaps TRBD1 (6 bases). The CDR3 sequence is 17 residues long. V gave up 3 bases and J gave up 2 bases, with 19 bases separating them. Germline CDR1 and CDR2: MNHEY and SMNVEV (reference sequence). The CDR3 DNA is TGTGCCAGCAGTTTGAGGGGGGGCAGGGGCTTGAACTATGGCTACACCTTC. It translates to CASSLRGGRGLNYGYTF.

This clone was observed a few times. This rearrangement joins TRBV9 to TRBJ1-2; D gene unclear. The germline CDR1 and CDR2 sequences are SGDLS and YYNGEE. Between the trimmed V and J ends, which lost 3 bases and 0 bases, there was a span of 15 bases. The CDR3 runs to 16 residues. This CDR3 reads CASSGGRLGANYGYTF. The CDR3 DNA reads TGTGCCAGCAGCGGAGGAAGGTTGGGAGCTAACTATGGCTACACCTTC. Using reference TRBV9 and TRBJ1-2 for the parts outside the CDR3, the full variable domain is DSGVTQTPKHLITATGQRVTLRCSPRSGDLSVYWYQQSLDQGLQFLIQYYNGEERAKGNILERFSAQQFPDLHSELNLSSLELGDSALYFCASSGGRLGANYGYTFGSGTRLTVV.

The chain carries TRBV7-9 and TRBJ2-5; weak D call: TRBD2 (6 bases). The better agreement between TRBJ2-7 and the DNA end casts doubt on the J call. The germline CDR1 and CDR2 sequences are SEHNR and FQNEAQ (reference sequence). The CDR3 loop spans 15 amino acids. This CDR3 reads CASSLAQGLAFEQYF. CDR3 DNA sequence: TGTGCCAGCAGCTTAGCGCAAGGGCTAGCGTTCGAGCAGTACTTC.

The chain has TRBV4-1 and TRBJ1-4; no reliable D call. CDR1 MGHRA and CDR2 YSYEKL come from the germline V gene. The V gene lost 1 base and the J gene lost 0 bases, with 6 bases spanning the gap. CDR3 size: 15 residues. The CDR3 spells CASSQASATNEKLFF. As DNA, the CDR3 is TGCGCCAGCAGCCAAGCGTCAGCAACTAATGAAAAACTGTTTTTT.

The CDR3 region is CASSSNRGRSSYEQYF. CDR3 nucleotide sequence: TGTGCCAGCAGTTCCAACAGGGGGCGTAGCTCCTACGAGCAGTACTTC. The chain has TRBV27 and TRBJ2-7; TRBD1 aligns across 9 bases. This CDR3 is built from 16 residues. Germline loops: CDR1 MNHEY, CDR2 SMNVEV (reference sequence). The ends lost 4 bases at V and 0 bases at J; junction bases unmatched: 7.

The chain's CDR3 is CASSPGSGVGQPQHF. The CDR3 nucleotides are TGTGCCAGCAGCCCAGGGTCGGGTGTAGGTCAGCCCCAGCATTTT. This chain uses TRBV7-8 with TRBJ1-5; a weak D match, TRBD1 (5 bases). The V gene's germline CDR1 is SGHVS and CDR2 FQNEAQ. Trimming left V 5 bases short and J 6 bases short, with 17 bases between. The CDR3 runs 15 residues.

This sequence joins TRBV6-5 and TRBJ2-1, with 7 bases that match TRBD2. J gave up 0 bases and V 2 bases, and 1 base lay outside the gene matches. The CDR3 is 15 amino acids. Germline V CDR1 and CDR2: MNHEY, SVGAGI. For the CDR3, the DNA is TGTGCCAGCAGTTACGGCGGGAGCTCCTACAATGAGCAGTTCTTC. Its protein product is CASSYGGSSYNEQFF.

The V and J genes are TRBV5-6 and TRBJ1-4; D ambiguous. Trimming pared 2 bases from V and 2 bases from J, leaving 19 bases between. Germline values: CDR1 SGHDT, CDR2 YYEEEE. CDR3 length: 18 amino acids. The CDR3 reads CASSLSGPEGGTNEKLFF. The DNA of the CDR3 is TGTGCCAGCAGCTTAAGTGGGCCCGAGGGAGGGACTAATGAAAAACTGTTTTTT. The variable domain in full, completed from reference TRBV5-6 and TRBJ1-4, reads DAGVTQSPTHLIKTRGQQVTLRCSPKSGHDTVSWYQQALGQGPQFIFQYYEEEERQRGNFPDRFSGHQFPNYSSELNVNALLLGDSALYLCASSLSGPEGGTNEKLFFGSGTQLSVL.

The V call is TRBV21-1, the J call TRBJ1-1. TRBV21-1 is assigned pseudogene status. The CDR3 loop spans 12 amino acids. This CDR3 is CASSLRVVGAFF. The CDR3 DNA is TGTGCCAGCAGCTTGAGGGTGGTAGGGGCTTTCTTT.

J is TRBJ2-3 and V is TRBV6-5, with TRBD2 identical over 8 bases. The V gene end was trimmed by 5 bases and the J gene end by 1 base; junction bases not matched to a gene: 5. The CDR3 length is 15 residues. Germline lookup yields CDR1 MNHEY and CDR2 SVGAGI. The CDR3 sequence is CASSPRAGGTDTQYF. The CDR3 DNA reads TGTGCCAGCAGTCCTCGAGCGGGGGGCACAGATACGCAGTATTTT.

This clone is a singleton in its sample. J is TRBJ2-2 and V is TRBV7-9; the D gene is possibly TRBD2 (6 bases). V was pared by 5 bases and J by 4 bases, with 14 bases between. This CDR3 is 15 amino acids long. CDR1 is SEHNR and CDR2 is FQNEAQ in the germline V gene (reference sequence). The CDR3 here is CASSPSGSGTGELFF. The CDR3 DNA sequence: TGTGCCAGCAGCCCCAGCGGGTCGGGCACCGGGGAGCTGTTTTTT.